Below, 11 T cell receptor beta chains from the same sample are listed, as sequenced in a study of identifying expanded T cells in peripheral blood. Produced via immunoSEQ multiplex PCR; TCRdb's table is partial and in-frame only. The repertoire holds about 130,000 clones, with 80% to 90% as singletons. Sequenced material: blood. The receptors come from a person between 18 and 75 years old in good health.

V gene TRBV10-1 combines with J gene TRBJ2-7, with 8 bases lining up with TRBD2. From germline, CDR1 is WNHNN and CDR2 SYGVQD (reference sequence). CDR3 length equals 15 residues. With 3 bases clipped from V and 2 bases from J, the junction kept 6 bases outside the gene matches. CDR3 sequence reads: CASSDSAGVPYEQYF. The DNA of the CDR3 is TGCGCCAGCAGTGACTCAGCGGGAGTACCCTACGAGCAGTACTTC.

This clone has a single count. The V gene is TRBV5-6, the J gene TRBJ2-1; the match to TRBD1 covers 7 bases. V trimming: 1 base; J trimming: 2 bases; junction bases outside the gene matches: 15. The germline V gene encodes CDR1 SGHDT and CDR2 YYEEEE. The CDR3 covers 19 residues. CDR3 DNA: TGTGCCAGCAGCTTGACGCCGACAGGGTCCGAACGGGCCTACAATGAGCAGTTCTTC. As protein: CASSLTPTGSERAYNEQFF.

This rearrangement joins TRBV27 to TRBJ2-1, with 8 bases identical to TRBD1. The V and J ends lost 4 bases and 4 bases, in that order; junction bases with no gene match: 9. The CDR3 spans 16 residues. Germline CDR1 MNHEY, CDR2 SMNVEV (reference sequence). CDR3 in DNA: TGTGCCAGCAGTTCCTATGGACAGGGACTTTACAATGAGCAGTTCTTC. As protein: CASSSYGQGLYNEQFF.

In nucleotides, the CDR3 is TGTGCCTCCTATTCTCCGGGGTTGGATACGCAGTATTTT. Amino acids: CASYSPGLDTQYF. The chain has TRBV10-3 and TRBJ2-3, with D possibly TRBD2 on 5 matching bases. Germline loops: CDR1 ENHRY, CDR2 SYGVKD. The CDR3 sequence is 13 residues long. Trimming stripped 11 bases from V and 6 bases from J, with 18 bases between.

As regards this clone: This may arise from a read error, as a much more abundant clone is one base away. Other nucleotide sequences in the sample specify the same CDR3. This chain uses TRBV7-2 with TRBJ2-3; no firm D call. Germline assignment: CDR1 SGHTA and CDR2 FQGNSA. Trimming took 3 bases from V and 3 from J, leaving 1 base between them. The CDR3 is 11 residues long. CDR3 region: CASSLTDTQYF. CDR3 in DNA: TGTGCCAGCAGCTTGACAGATACGCAGTATTTT.

CDR3 bases: TGTGCCAGCAGCTTATTAGCGGTTAGCTCCTACGAGCAGTACTTC. Protein sequence: CASSLLAVSSYEQYF. This chain joins TRBV7-2 and TRBJ2-7; tentatively, D is TRBD2 (6 bases). Trimming took 2 bases from V and 0 from J, leaving 11 bases between them. In germline, CDR1 is SGHTA, CDR2 FQGNSA. The CDR3 is made up of 15 amino acids. Full variable domain (remainder filled in from reference TRBV7-2 and TRBJ2-7): GAGVSQSPSNKVTEKGKDVELRCDPISGHTALYWYRQSLGQGLEFLIYFQGNSAPDKSGLPSDRFSAERTGGSVSTLTIQRTQQEDSAVYLCASSLLAVSSYEQYFGPGTRLTVT.

V is TRBV2 and J is TRBJ2-6; TRBD1 matches at 8 bases. J gave up 0 bases and V 6 bases, and 1 base lay outside the gene matches. This CDR3 comprises 15 residues. Germline CDR1 is SNHLY and CDR2 is FYNNEI. The CDR3: CASRDRVSGANVLTF. The CDR3 nucleotides read TGTGCCAGCAGGGACAGGGTCTCTGGGGCCAACGTCCTGACTTTC.

The rearrangement uses TRBV19 and TRBJ2-1, with 7 bases aligning to TRBD2. The CDR3 contains 14 residues. V was clipped by 6 bases and J by 4 bases; unmatched bases: 6. CDR1 LNHDA and CDR2 SQIVND come from the germline V gene (reference sequence). The CDR3 bases are TGTGCCAGTAGCTCGGCTAGCGGTTACAATGAGCAGTTCTTC. Encoded protein: CASSSASGYNEQFF.

CDR3 bases: TGTGCCAGCAGCCCCCGTCCTAGCACAGATACGCAGTATTTT. As protein: CASSPRPSTDTQYF. The chain couples TRBV6-4 to TRBJ2-3; no definite D call. Trimming stripped 6 bases from V and 0 bases from J, with 10 bases between. Looked up from germline, CDR1 is MRHNA and CDR2 is SNTAGT. This CDR3 is built from 14 residues.

V usage is TRBV5-4 and J usage is TRBJ1-1; D is uncertain. CDR1 is SGHNT and CDR2 is YYREEE in the germline V gene (reference sequence). V was shortened by 0 bases and J by 8 bases, with 8 bases between the two germline ends. CDR3 length: 12 residues. As DNA, the CDR3 is TGTGCCAGCAGCTTGGTTCTAGGAGAAGCTTTCTTT. Translation gives CASSLVLGEAFF.

The V call is TRBV12-5, the J call TRBJ1-5; TRBD1 matches 9 bases. V dropped 7 bases and J dropped 5; count of bases not matched to a gene: 12. CDR1 is LGHNT, CDR2 FRNRAP, per germline. This CDR3 region has 16 residues. CDR3 sequence (DNA): TGTGCTAGTGCCTTGGGGACCGGGACAGGGTATCAGCCCCAGCATTTT. This sequence encodes CASALGTGTGYQPQHF.